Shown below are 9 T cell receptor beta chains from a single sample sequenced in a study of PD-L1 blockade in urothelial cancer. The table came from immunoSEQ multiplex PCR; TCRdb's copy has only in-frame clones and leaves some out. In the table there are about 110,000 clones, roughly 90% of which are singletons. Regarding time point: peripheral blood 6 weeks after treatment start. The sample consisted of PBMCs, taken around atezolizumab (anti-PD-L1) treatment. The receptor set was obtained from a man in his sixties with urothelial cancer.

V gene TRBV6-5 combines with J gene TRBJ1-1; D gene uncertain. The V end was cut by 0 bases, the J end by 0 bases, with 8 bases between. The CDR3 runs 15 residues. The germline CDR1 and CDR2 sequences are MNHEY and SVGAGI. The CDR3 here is CASSYSRQMNTEAFF. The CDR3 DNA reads TGTGCCAGCAGTTACTCGAGGCAGATGAACACTGAAGCTTTCTTT.

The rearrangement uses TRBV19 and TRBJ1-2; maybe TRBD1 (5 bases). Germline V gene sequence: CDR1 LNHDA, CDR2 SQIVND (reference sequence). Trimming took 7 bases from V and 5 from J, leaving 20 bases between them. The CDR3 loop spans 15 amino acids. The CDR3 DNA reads TGTGCCAGTACCCTCAGAGGTGGGCAGGGATATGGCTACACCTTC. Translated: CASTLRGGQGYGYTF.

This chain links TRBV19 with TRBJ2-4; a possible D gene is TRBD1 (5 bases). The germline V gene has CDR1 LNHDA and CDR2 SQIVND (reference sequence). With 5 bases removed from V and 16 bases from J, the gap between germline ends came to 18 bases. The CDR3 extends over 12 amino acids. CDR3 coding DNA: TGTGCCAGTAGTTTCAGGGCCGGTGAAAAATACTTC. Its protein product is CASSFRAGEKYF.

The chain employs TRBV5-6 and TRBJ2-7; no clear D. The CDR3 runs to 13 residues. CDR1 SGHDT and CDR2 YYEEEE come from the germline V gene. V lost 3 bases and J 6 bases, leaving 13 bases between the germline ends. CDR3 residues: CASSYTRKGEQYF. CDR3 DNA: TGTGCCAGCAGCTATACGAGGAAAGGCGAGCAGTACTTC.

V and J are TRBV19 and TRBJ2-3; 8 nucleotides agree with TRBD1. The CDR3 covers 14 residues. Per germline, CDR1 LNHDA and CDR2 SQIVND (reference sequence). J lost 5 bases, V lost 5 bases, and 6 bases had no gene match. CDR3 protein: CASSDRGGGDTQYF. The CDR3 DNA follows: TGTGCCAGTAGTGACAGGGGTGGGGGAGATACGCAGTATTTT.

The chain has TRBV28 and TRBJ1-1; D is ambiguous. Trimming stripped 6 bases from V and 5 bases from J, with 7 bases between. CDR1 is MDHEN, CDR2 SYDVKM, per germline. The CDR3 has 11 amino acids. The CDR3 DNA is TGTGCCAGCAGGGCTAGGACTGAAGCTTTCTTT. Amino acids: CASRARTEAFF.

In DNA form, the CDR3 reads TGCGCCAGCAGTGACGACAGGGGTAACTACGAGCAGTACTTC. Encoded protein: CASSDDRGNYEQYF. The chain joins TRBV10-1 to TRBJ2-7, with 8 nucleotides matching TRBD1. After removal of 3 bases from V and 3 bases from J, the junction contained 4 bases not matched to a gene. Germline V lookup: CDR1 WNHNN, CDR2 SYGVQD (reference sequence). This CDR3 spans 14 amino acids.

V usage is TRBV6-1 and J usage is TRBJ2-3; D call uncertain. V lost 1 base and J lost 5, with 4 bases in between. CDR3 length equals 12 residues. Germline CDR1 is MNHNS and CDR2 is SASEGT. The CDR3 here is CASSEDIDTQYF. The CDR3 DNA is TGTGCCAGCAGTGAAGATATAGATACGCAGTATTTT.

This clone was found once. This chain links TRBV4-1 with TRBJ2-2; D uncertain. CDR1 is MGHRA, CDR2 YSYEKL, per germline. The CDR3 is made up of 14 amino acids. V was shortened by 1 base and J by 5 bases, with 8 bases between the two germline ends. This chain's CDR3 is CASSQGGITGELFF. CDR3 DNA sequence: TGCGCCAGCAGCCAAGGTGGCATAACCGGGGAGCTGTTTTTT.